Following are 3 T cell receptor beta chains from one sample sequenced in a study of PD-1 blockade in mismatch repair-deficient tumors. Clones were read by immunoSEQ multiplex PCR, and TCRdb kept only the in-frame ones, dropping some. The repertoire has 120,000 or so clones, around 87% of them found once; the top ten carry approximately 13%. The sample consisted of peripheral blood, taken 44 weeks after starting pembrolizumab. The receptors stem from an adult with mismatch repair-deficient cancer.

The chain couples TRBV6-1 to TRBJ1-1, with D unresolved. Germline CDR1 is MNHNS and CDR2 is SASEGT. This CDR3 has 14 residues. The V and J ends lost 6 bases and 0 bases respectively, with 11 bases between them. The CDR3, as DNA: TGTGCCAGCAGCCCAACGGGTATGAACACTGAAGCTTTCTTT. Translating it yields CASSPTGMNTEAFF.

This CDR3 reads CASSDSAGGNNEQFF. For the CDR3, the DNA is TGTGCCAGCAGTGACTCGGCAGGGGGCAACAATGAGCAGTTCTTC. This chain connects TRBV6-4 to TRBJ2-1; TRBD1 agrees at 8 bases. The CDR3 runs to 15 residues. The germline gives CDR1 MRHNA, CDR2 SNTAGT. Trimming took 0 bases from V and 5 from J; bases not matched to a gene: 3.

The chain combines TRBV19 with TRBJ2-7; TRBD1 agrees at 7 bases. The CDR3 sequence is 15 residues long. Germline V gene sequence: CDR1 LNHDA, CDR2 SQIVND (reference sequence). After removal of 0 bases from V and 4 bases from J, the junction contained 6 bases not matched to a gene. CDR3 sequence: CASSIDPRGPYEQYF. The CDR3 DNA reads TGTGCCAGTAGTATAGACCCAAGGGGGCCTTACGAGCAGTACTTC.